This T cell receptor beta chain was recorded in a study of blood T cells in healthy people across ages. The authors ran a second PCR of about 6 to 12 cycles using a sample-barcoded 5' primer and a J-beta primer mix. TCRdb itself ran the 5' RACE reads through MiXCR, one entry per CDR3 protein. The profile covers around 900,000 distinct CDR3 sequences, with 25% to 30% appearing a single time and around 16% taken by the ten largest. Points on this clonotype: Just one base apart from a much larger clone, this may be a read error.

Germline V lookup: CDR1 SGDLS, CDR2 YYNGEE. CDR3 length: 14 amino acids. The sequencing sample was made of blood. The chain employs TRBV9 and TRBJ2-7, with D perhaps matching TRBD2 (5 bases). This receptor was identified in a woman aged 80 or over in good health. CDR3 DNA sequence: TGTGGCAGCAGCGAGGACTCCCGCTCCTACGAGCAGTACTTC. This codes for CGSSEDSRSYEQYF. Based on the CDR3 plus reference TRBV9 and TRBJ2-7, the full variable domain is DSGVTQTPKHLITATGQRVTLRCSPRSGDLSVYWYQQSLDQGLQFLIQYYNGEERAKGNILERFSAQQFPDLHSELNLSSLELGDSALYFCGSSEDSRSYEQYFGPGTRLTVT.